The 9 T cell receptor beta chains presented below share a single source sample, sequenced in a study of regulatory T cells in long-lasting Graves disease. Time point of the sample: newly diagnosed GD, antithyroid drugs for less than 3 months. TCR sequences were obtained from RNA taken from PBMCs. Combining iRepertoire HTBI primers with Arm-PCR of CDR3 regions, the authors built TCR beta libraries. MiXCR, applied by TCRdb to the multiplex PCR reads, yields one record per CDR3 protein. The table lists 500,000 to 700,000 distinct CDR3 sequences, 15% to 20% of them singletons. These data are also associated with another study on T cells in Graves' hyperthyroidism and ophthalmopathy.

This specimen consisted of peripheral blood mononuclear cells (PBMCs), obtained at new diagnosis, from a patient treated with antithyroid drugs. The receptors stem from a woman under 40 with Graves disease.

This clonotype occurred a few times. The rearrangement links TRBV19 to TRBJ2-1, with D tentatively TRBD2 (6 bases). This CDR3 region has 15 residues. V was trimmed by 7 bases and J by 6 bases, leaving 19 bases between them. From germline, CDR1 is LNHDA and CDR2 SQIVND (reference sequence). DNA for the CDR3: TGTGCCAGTACCGCCGGTCCGGGAGTGACCAATGAGCAGTTCTTC. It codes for CASTAGPGVTNEQFF.

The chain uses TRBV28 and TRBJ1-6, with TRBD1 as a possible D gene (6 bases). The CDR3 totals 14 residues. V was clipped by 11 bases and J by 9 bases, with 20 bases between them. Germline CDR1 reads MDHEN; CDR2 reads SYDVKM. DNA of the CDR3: TGTGCCGGGCAAGGAGGGGGAAGTCGTTCACCCCTCCACTTT. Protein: CAGQGGGSRSPLHF.

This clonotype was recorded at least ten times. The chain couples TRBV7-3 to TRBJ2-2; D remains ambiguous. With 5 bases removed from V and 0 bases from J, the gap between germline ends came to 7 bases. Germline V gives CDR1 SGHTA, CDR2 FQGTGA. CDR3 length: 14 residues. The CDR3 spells CASSKAPNTGELFF. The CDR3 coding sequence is TGTGCCAGCAGCAAGGCCCCGAACACCGGGGAGCTGTTTTTT. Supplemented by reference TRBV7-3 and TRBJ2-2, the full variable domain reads GAGVSQTPSNKVTEKGKYVELRCDPISGHTALYWYRQSLGQGPEFLIYFQGTGAADDSGLPNDRFFAVRPEGSVSTLKIQRTERGDSAVYLCASSKAPNTGELFFGEGSRLTVL.

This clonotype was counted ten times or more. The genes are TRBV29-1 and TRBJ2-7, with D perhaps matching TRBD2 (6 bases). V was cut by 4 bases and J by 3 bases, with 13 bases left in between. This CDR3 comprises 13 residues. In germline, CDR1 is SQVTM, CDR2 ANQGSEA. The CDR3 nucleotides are TGCAGCGTTGGCGGGACGGGGGACTACGAGCAGTACTTC. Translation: CSVGGTGDYEQYF.

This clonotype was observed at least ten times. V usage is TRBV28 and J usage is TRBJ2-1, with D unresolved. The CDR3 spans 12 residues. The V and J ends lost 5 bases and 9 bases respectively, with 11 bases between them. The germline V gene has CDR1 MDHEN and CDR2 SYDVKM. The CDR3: CASSRGRGEQFF. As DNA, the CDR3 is TGTGCCAGCAGTAGAGGAAGAGGTGAGCAGTTCTTC. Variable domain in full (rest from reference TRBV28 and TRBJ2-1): DVKVTQSSRYLVKRTGEKVFLECVQDMDHENMFWYRQDPGLGLRLIYFSYDVKMKEKGDIPEGYSVSREKKERFSLILESASTNQTSMYLCASSRGRGEQFFGPGTRLTVL.

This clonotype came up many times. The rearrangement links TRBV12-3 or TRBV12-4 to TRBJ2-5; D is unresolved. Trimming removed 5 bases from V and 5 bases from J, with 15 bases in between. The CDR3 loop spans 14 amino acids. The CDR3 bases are TGTGCCAGCAGTGTTGGGTGGTCCCGCGAGACCCAGTACTTC. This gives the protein CASSVGWSRETQYF.

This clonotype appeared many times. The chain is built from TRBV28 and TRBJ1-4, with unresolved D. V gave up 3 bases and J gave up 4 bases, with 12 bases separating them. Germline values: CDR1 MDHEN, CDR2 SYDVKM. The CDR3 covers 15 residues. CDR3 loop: CASSFSGSRNEKLFF. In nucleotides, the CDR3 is TGTGCCAGCAGTTTCAGCGGGAGCCGTAATGAAAAACTGTTTTTT.

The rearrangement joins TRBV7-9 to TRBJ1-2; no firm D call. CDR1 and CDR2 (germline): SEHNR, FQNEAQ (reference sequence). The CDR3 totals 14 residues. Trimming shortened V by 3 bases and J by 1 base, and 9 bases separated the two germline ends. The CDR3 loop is CASSLGSNNYGYTF. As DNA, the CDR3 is TGTGCCAGCAGCTTGGGATCTAATAACTATGGCTACACCTTC.

The CDR3 region is CASSTQQGFQFF. The CDR3 nucleotides read TGTGCCAGTAGTACTCAACAGGGGTTCCAGTTCTTC. V is TRBV19 and J is TRBJ2-1, with 7 bases identical to TRBD1. From germline, CDR1 is LNHDA and CDR2 SQIVND (reference sequence). Germline trimming cut 4 bases from V and 13 bases from J; bases unmatched to any gene: 7. The CDR3 covers 12 residues.